Listed below are T cell receptor beta chains from one sample, sequenced in a study of cytomegalovirus exposure and HLA in healthy donors. Generated by immunoSEQ multiplex PCR, the TCRdb table keeps only in-frame clones and is missing some. The table lists 200,000 to 250,000 clones, more than 60% of them singletons. Sequenced input: PBMCs. The receptors stem from a woman in her thirties in good health and CMV-seronegative. Both conserved end residues are part of each CDR3. The order of the fields is CDR3 protein, CDR3 DNA, V gene, clone size, J gene, D gene. A D gene is named only where the DNA matches it firmly. A row's size may be missing; if present it is once, few, many or a size class.

CAGSFSLAGENTEAFF TGCGCCGGCAGCTTTTCTTTGGCGGGAGAGAACACTGAAGCTTTCTTT TRBV5-1 . TRBJ1-1 .
CAISGERGLGYTF TGTGCCATCAGTGGAGAGCGGGGGCTTGGCTACACCTTC TRBV10-3 . TRBJ1-2 .
CASNRDRPNTEAFF TGTGCCAGCAATAGGGACAGGCCCAACACTGAAGCTTTCTTT TRBV6-1 . TRBJ1-1 TRBD1
CASNGGLAGNEQFF TGCGCCAGCAATGGCGGGCTAGCCGGCAATGAGCAGTTCTTC TRBV5-1 . TRBJ2-1 .
CASSGLEKGAEKLFF TGTGCCAGCAGTGGGTTAGAGAAGGGGGCGGAAAAACTGTTTTTT TRBV7-9 . TRBJ1-4 TRBD1
CASSQRAGAVGEQYF TGCGCCAGCAGCCAAAGAGCGGGAGCCGTTGGCGAGCAGTACTTC TRBV4-1 . TRBJ2-7 TRBD2
CAWRGVAEPYEQYF TGTGCCTGGAGGGGGGTAGCGGAGCCCTACGAGCAGTACTTC TRBV30 . TRBJ2-7 .
CASSLAGSTEAFF TGTGCCAGTAGTTTGGCGGGGTCCACTGAAGCTTTCTTT TRBV19 few TRBJ1-1 .
CARILDRSYEQYF TGCGCCAGGATACTGGACAGATCCTACGAGCAGTACTTC TRBV5-1 few TRBJ2-7 .
CASWRERGTGELFF TGTGCCTCTTGGCGGGAGCGGGGAACCGGGGAGCTGTTTTTT TRBV19 . TRBJ2-2 TRBD2
CASSPSAAPGTEAFF TGTGCCAGCAGCCCATCTGCGGCTCCGGGGACTGAAGCTTTCTTT TRBV9 . TRBJ1-1 .
CASSLQGMNTEAFF TGTGCCAGCAGCTTACAGGGGATGAACACTGAAGCTTTCTTT TRBV7-2 . TRBJ1-1 .
CASSEFGTSTGEQYF TGCGCCAGCAGTGAGTTTGGGACTAGCACGGGGGAGCAGTACTTC TRBV10-1 . TRBJ2-7 TRBD2
CAGSLIDLLGNTIYF TGTGCCGGCAGCCTGATAGACCTTCTAGGCAACACCATATATTTT TRBV2 . TRBJ1-3 .
CASGTLGDRAYGYTF TGTGCCAGCGGAACCCTGGGGGACAGGGCCTATGGCTACACCTTC TRBV6-1 . TRBJ1-2 TRBD1
CASSEQARRQGGPGYTF TGTGCCAGCAGTGAGCAGGCTAGGAGACAGGGTGGTCCTGGCTACACCTTC TRBV2 . TRBJ1-2 TRBD1
CASSEEDNQPQHF TGTGCCAGCAGCGAAGAGGACAATCAGCCCCAGCATTTT TRBV6-7 . TRBJ1-5 .
CASSADGLAITDTQYF TGTGCCAGCAGTGCAGATGGCCTAGCGATCACAGATACGCAGTATTTT TRBV2 . TRBJ2-3 .
CASSVGGGRPGNEQFF TGTGCCAGCAGCGTAGGGGGCGGGAGGCCGGGGAATGAGCAGTTCTTC TRBV9 . TRBJ2-1 TRBD2
CASSLGNRDRVNGYTF TGTGCCAGCAGCTTAGGCAACCGGGACAGGGTAAACGGCTACACCTTC TRBV7-9 . TRBJ1-2 TRBD1
CASSLVSASPREGYVHGYEQYF TGTGCCAGCAGCTTAGTTTCGGCTTCTCCCCGGGAGGGATATGTTCACGGATACGAGCAGTACTTC TRBV7-8 . TRBJ2-7 TRBD2
CASSSQDPTTLPLHF TGTGCCAGCAGCTCACAGGACCCAACCACACTTCCCCTCCACTTT TRBV5-4 . TRBJ1-6 .
CASSLAGVYNEQFF TGTGCCAGCAGCTTGGCGGGGGTTTACAATGAGCAGTTCTTC TRBV7-2 . TRBJ2-1 TRBD2
CASSPPPPNTEAFF TGTGCCAGCAGCCCTCCCCCCCCGAACACTGAAGCTTTCTTT TRBV5-6 . TRBJ1-1 .
CASSYWTDTVPEQYF TGTGCCAGCAGCTACTGGACAGATACGGTTCCCGAGCAGTACTTC TRBV5-6 few TRBJ2-7 .
CATSRPMEWAFF TGTGCCACCAGCAGGCCCATGGAGTGGGCTTTCTTT TRBV15 . TRBJ1-1 .
CASSPPLGGDTQYF TGTGCCAGCTCACCACCGTTGGGGGGAGATACGCAGTATTTT TRBV18 . TRBJ2-3 .
CASSPRQGPDEKLFF TGTGCCAGCTCACCACGACAGGGTCCGGATGAAAAACTGTTTTTT TRBV18 . TRBJ1-4 TRBD1
CASSQDESQDAFF TGCGCCAGCAGCCAAGATGAATCACAGGACGCTTTCTTT TRBV4-1 once TRBJ1-1 .
CASILKSGASGGAGEQFF TGTGCCAGCATTCTTAAGTCGGGGGCTAGCGGGGGGGCGGGGGAGCAGTTCTTC TRBV11-3 once TRBJ2-1 TRBD2
CASSLAGTPRGGYTF TGTGCCAGCAGCTTGGCTGGCACCCCTCGTGGTGGCTACACCTTC TRBV5-6 once TRBJ1-2 .
CASSRGPDGNTIYF TGCGCCAGCAGTCGCGGGCCCGATGGAAACACCATATATTTT TRBV10-2 many TRBJ1-3 .
CASSESRGLRNSPLHF TGTGCCAGCAGTGAATCGAGAGGGCTCCGAAATTCACCCCTCCACTTT TRBV2 . TRBJ1-6 .
CRVEVMSGSRNEQYF TGCAGAGTTGAAGTAATGAGCGGGAGCAGGAACGAGCAGTACTTC TRBV29-1 . TRBJ2-7 TRBD2
CASSSEEAGAREQYF TGCGCCAGCAGTTCGGAGGAGGCGGGAGCACGGGAGCAGTACTTC TRBV4-1 . TRBJ2-7 TRBD2
CASSLDRHGEAFF TGTGCCAGCAGCTTAGATCGCCACGGTGAAGCTTTCTTT TRBV11-2 . TRBJ1-1 .
CATSGKTSVTGELFF TGTGCCACCAGCGGCAAGACTAGCGTCACCGGGGAGCTGTTTTTT TRBV15 . TRBJ2-2 TRBD2
CASGIIVGQGRSTEAFF TGCGCCAGCGGGATAATAGTGGGACAGGGGCGGTCTACTGAAGCTTTCTTT TRBV4-1 . TRBJ1-1 TRBD1
CASSFYWGDNEQFF TGTGCCAGCAGTTTCTATTGGGGCGACAATGAGCAGTTCTTC TRBV27 . TRBJ2-1 .
CASSSILGGTSGGVASYNEQFF TGTGCCAGCAGCTCGATCCTAGGGGGAACTAGCGGGGGGGTCGCATCCTACAATGAGCAGTTCTTC TRBV7-8 . TRBJ2-1 TRBD2
CASSRLAGYGQETQYF TGTGCCAGCAGCCGCCTGGCAGGGTATGGCCAAGAGACCCAGTACTTC TRBV11-2 . TRBJ2-5 .
CASSPDRDLYSPALHF TGTGCCAGCAGCCCGGACAGGGACCTTTATTCCCCGGCCCTCCACTTT TRBV5-4 once TRBJ1-6 TRBD1
CAIAGGTTYEQYF TGTGCCATCGCTGGGGGGACTACCTACGAGCAGTACTTC TRBV10-3 . TRBJ2-7 TRBD2
CASSSLIGETQYF TGTGCCAGCAGCTCCCTAATCGGGGAGACCCAGTACTTC TRBV5-8 . TRBJ2-5 .
CASSLEVRTGRRDEQYF TGTGCCAGCAGCTTGGAGGTAAGAACGGGAAGACGGGACGAGCAGTACTTC TRBV5-4 few TRBJ2-7 .
CASSALGAGGPMQYF TGTGCCAGCAGTGCCCTGGGAGCGGGAGGGCCAATGCAGTACTTC TRBV25-1 . TRBJ2-7 TRBD2
CASSPTWEDKAFF TGTGCCAGCAGCCCCACCTGGGAGGACAAAGCTTTCTTT TRBV7-9 few TRBJ1-1 .
CASSQDIFTEAFF TGCGCCAGCAGCCAAGATATTTTCACTGAAGCTTTCTTT TRBV4-1 . TRBJ1-1 .
CASSLGRRNYGYTF TGTGCCAGCAGCTTGGGTCGCAGAAACTATGGCTACACCTTC TRBV5-4 few TRBJ1-2 .
CASSLGTGLGTEAFF TGTGCCAGCAGCTTAGGTACAGGGTTGGGCACTGAAGCTTTCTTT TRBV11-3 . TRBJ1-1 .
CSSSFIDSGNTIYF TGTTCCAGCAGCTTCATAGACAGTGGAAACACCATATATTTT TRBV7-9 . TRBJ1-3 .
CASSSAGSGNYGYTF TGTGCCAGCAGCTCGGCGGGGAGTGGGAACTATGGCTACACCTTC TRBV5-4 . TRBJ1-2 .
CASSLAYTGELFF TGTGCCAGCAGCTTAGCTTACACCGGGGAGCTGTTTTTT TRBV11-2 . TRBJ2-2 .